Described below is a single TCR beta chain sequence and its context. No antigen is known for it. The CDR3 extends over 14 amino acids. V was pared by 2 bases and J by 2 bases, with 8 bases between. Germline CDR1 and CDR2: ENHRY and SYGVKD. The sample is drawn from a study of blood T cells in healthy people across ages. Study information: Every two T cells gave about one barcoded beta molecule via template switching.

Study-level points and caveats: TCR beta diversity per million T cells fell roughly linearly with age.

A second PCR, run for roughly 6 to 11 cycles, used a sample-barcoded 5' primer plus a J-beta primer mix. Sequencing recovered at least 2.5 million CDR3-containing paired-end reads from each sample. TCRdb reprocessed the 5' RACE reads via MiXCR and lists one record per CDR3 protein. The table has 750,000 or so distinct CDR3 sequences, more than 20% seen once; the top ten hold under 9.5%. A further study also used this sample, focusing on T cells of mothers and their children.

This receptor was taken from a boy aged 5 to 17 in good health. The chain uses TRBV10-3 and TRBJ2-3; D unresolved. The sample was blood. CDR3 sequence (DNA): TGTGCCATCAGTGAGGATAGGTTCACAGATACGCAGTATTTT. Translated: CAISEDRFTDTQYF.